Described below is a single T cell receptor (beta chain) sequence and its context. Its matching antigen is unknown. The entirety of the isolated RNA underwent reverse transcription, so expressed TCRB transcripts were sequenced. The repertoire was sequenced with immunoSEQ multiplex PCR; TCRdb's copy has only in-frame clones and lacks some. This table holds a few hundred thousand clones, about 10% found once. This sample was taken from a study of beta chain features in type 1 diabetes. Study-wide points: TCRB repertoires of naive, central memory and Treg cells appeared more similar among patients than among healthy donors.

This receptor was obtained from a woman between 25 and 40 years old in good health. The sequenced sample was naive CD4+ T cells from blood.

CDR3 DNA: TGTGCCAGCAGCCCCAGGGACAGGGGTGGCACCGGGGAGCTGTTTTTT. Its protein is CASSPRDRGGTGELFF. The J gene is TRBJ2-2, the V gene TRBV7-3; 10 bases are shared with TRBD1. J was trimmed by 4 bases and V by 5 bases; bases with no gene match: 7. This CDR3 comprises 16 residues. Germline-derived CDR1 and CDR2 are SGHTA and FQGTGA.